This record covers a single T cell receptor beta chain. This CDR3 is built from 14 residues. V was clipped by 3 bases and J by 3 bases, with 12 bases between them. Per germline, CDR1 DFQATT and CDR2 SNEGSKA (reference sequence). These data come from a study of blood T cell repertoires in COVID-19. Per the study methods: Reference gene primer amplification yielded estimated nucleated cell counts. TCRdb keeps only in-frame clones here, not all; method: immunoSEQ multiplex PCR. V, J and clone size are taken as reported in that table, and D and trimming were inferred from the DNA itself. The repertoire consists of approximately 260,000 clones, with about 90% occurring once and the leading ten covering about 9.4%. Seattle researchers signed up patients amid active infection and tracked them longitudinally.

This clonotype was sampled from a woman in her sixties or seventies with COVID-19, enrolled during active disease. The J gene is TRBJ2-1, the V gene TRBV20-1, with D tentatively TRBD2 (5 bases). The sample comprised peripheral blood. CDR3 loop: CSASLRADYNEQFF. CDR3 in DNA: TGCAGTGCTAGTTTGCGGGCGGACTACAATGAGCAGTTCTTC.